The T cell receptor (beta chain) under discussion was sequenced for a study of vaccination and CD4 T cells after COVID-19. General study points: In convalescent patients, a median around 87% of post-vaccine SARS-CoV-2-reactive clones appeared only after vaccination.

Researchers used the Oncomine TCR Beta short-read assay to sequence DNA from cultured CD4+ T cells. TCRdb re-called the PCR reads with MiXCR, one entry per CDR3 protein. The data hold fewer than 7,500 distinct CDR3 sequences, with over 60% observed a single time. This clonotype is hyperexpanded. The target antigen is unknown. The CDR3 is 17 amino acids. CDR1 is MNHEY, CDR2 SVGEGT, per germline. V was pared by 0 bases and J by 9 bases, with 21 bases between. Treatment reported: roughly nine-day PBMC culture with coronavirus spike peptide pools or control peptides (ViraFEST assay). Culture conditions combined 1.5 million to 2.5 million PBMCs per well with approximately 10 IU/ml IL-2 and about 9.8 ug/ml peptide pools. The authors isolated CD4+ T cells by negative selection after more than nine days of culture.

The chain combines TRBV6-2 or TRBV6-3 with TRBJ2-1; D assignment may be TRBD1 or TRBD2 (6 bases each). The sequence was obtained from a human donor who had recovered from COVID-19. The specimen sequenced was CD4+ T cells from blood, cultured in vitro. CDR3 in amino acids: CASSYSGLRGGLGEQFF. CDR3 nucleotides: TGTGCCAGCAGTTACTCGGGACTTCGTGGGGGGCTTGGTGAGCAGTTCTTC.